This paragraph covers one TCR beta chain sequence. TCRdb processed the 5' RACE reads anew with MiXCR; each CDR3 protein has one entry. Among about 690,000 distinct CDR3 sequences listed, approximately 21% were seen once. The data were taken from a study of identical twins. Germline-derived CDR1 and CDR2 are SGHTA and FQGNSA. J was trimmed by 4 bases and V by 5 bases; bases with no gene match: 6. CDR3 length: 14 amino acids. Separately, the same data were catalogued under a study of T cells expressing NK-cell markers.

The sequence was obtained from a woman under 30 in good health. The source material was PBMCs. The genes are TRBV7-2 and TRBJ1-1, with 8 positions matching TRBD1. As DNA, the CDR3 is TGTGCCAGCAGCGCCCCTGGGACAGGCACTGAAGCTTTCTTT. It is translated as CASSAPGTGTEAFF.